The next 10 T cell receptor beta chains were all read from a single sample in a study of blood T cell repertoires in COVID-19. The data were produced by immunoSEQ multiplex PCR, yet TCRdb's version contains in-frame clones alone and is incomplete. Here the sample spans 81,000 or so clones, around 81% being singletons. Material: peripheral blood. The receptors here all came from a woman aged 70-85 years with active or convalescent COVID-19.

The chain couples TRBV27 to TRBJ2-7; 14 bases map to TRBD2. Germline V gives CDR1 MNHEY, CDR2 SMNVEV (reference sequence). V was clipped by 5 bases and J by 7 bases; unmatched bases: 7. This CDR3 is 15 amino acids long. The DNA of the CDR3 is TGTGCCAGCAGTCCAGGGACTAGCGGGGGCCGGGAGCAGTACTTC. It encodes CASSPGTSGGREQYF.

This chain links TRBV7-2 with TRBJ1-5, with D possibly matching TRBD1 (6 bases). V was shortened by 1 base and J by 13 bases, with 11 bases between the two germline ends. Germline V CDR1 and CDR2: SGHTA, FQGNSA. The CDR3 runs 12 residues. The CDR3 protein is CASSLDGTPQHF. DNA for the CDR3: TGTGCCAGCAGCTTAGACGGGACACCTCAGCATTTT.

J is TRBJ1-6 and V is TRBV12-3 or TRBV12-4; 7 bases fit TRBD1. The CDR3 extends over 13 amino acids. J gave up 4 bases and V 6 bases, and 0 bases lay outside the gene matches. As DNA, the CDR3 is TGTGCCAGCAGACAGGGGTATAATTCACCCCTCCACTTT. This translates into CASRQGYNSPLHF.

This clone was detected once. The CDR3 DNA follows: TGTGCCAGCTCAACTGACACGGAGACCCAGTACTTC. Translation gives CASSTDTETQYF. The chain is built from TRBV18 and TRBJ2-5; D uncertain. CDR1 KGHSH and CDR2 LQKENI come from the germline V gene. Trimming shortened V by 5 bases and J by 5 bases, and 9 bases separated the two germline ends. This CDR3 is 12 amino acids long.

V gene TRBV24-1 combines with J gene TRBJ2-3; no clear D gene. V was pared by 4 bases and J by 2 bases, with 9 bases between. In germline, CDR1 is KGHDR, CDR2 SFDVKD. There are 14 residues in the CDR3. The CDR3 reads CATSDPLPTDTQYF. CDR3 coding DNA: TGTGCCACCAGTGACCCACTCCCCACAGATACGCAGTATTTT.

The V gene is TRBV29-1, the J gene TRBJ1-3, with D possibly being TRBD1 (6 bases). V was pared by 4 bases and J by 4 bases, with 11 bases between. The CDR3 covers 13 residues. The V gene's germline CDR1 is SQVTM and CDR2 ANQGSEA. CDR3 bases: TGCAGCGTTGCCGGGACAAGAGGAAACACCATATATTTT. It translates to CSVAGTRGNTIYF. The full variable domain, in which reference TRBV29-1 and TRBJ1-3 provide the parts outside the CDR3, is SAVISQKPSRDICQRGTSLTIQCQVDSQVTMMFWYRQQPGQSLTLIATANQGSEATYESGFVIDKFPISRPNLTFSTLTVSNMSPEDSSIYLCSVAGTRGNTIYFGEGSWLTVV.

This clone was found a few times. The chain recombines TRBV27 with TRBJ1-5; D not certain. This CDR3 is built from 14 residues. Germline CDR1 is MNHEY and CDR2 is SMNVEV (reference sequence). V lost 6 bases and J lost 1, with 10 bases in between. CDR3 nucleotides: TGTGCCAGCAGCCCCGTGCAGAGCAATCAGCCCCAGCATTTT. Translation gives CASSPVQSNQPQHF.

CDR3: CASSLDPGGQYF. The CDR3 DNA sequence: TGTGCCAGCAGTCTAGACCCGGGTGGGCAGTACTTC. This sequence joins TRBV12-3 or TRBV12-4 and TRBJ2-7, with D uncertain. The germline V and J ends were trimmed by 5 bases and 9 bases, with 14 bases remaining between them. CDR3 length: 12 residues.

V gene TRBV6-1 combines with J gene TRBJ1-1; 8 nucleotides match TRBD1. Trimming removed 1 base from V and 7 bases from J; junction bases left unmatched: 5. The CDR3 runs to 14 residues. Germline CDR1 MNHNS, CDR2 SASEGT. The CDR3 region is CASSEVRTGSEAFF. CDR3 coding DNA: TGTGCCAGCAGTGAAGTGCGGACAGGGAGTGAAGCTTTCTTT.

CDR3 sequence reads: CATSRDTGKSITEAFF. The CDR3 nucleotides read TGTGCCACCAGCAGAGATACAGGGAAGAGTATCACTGAAGCTTTCTTT. This rearrangement joins TRBV15 to TRBJ1-1, with a weak D call TRBD1 (6 bases). CDR1 and CDR2 (germline): LNHNV, YYDKDF (reference sequence). Trimming cost V 0 bases and J 4 bases, with 15 bases left between them. The CDR3 loop spans 16 amino acids.